Shown below are 4 T cell receptor beta chains from a single sample sequenced in a study of regulatory T cells listed by TCRdb under 2018. These TCRs' antigens remain unknown. The protocol used for the library was the immunoSEQ multiplex PCR assay. In the multiplex PCR, 52 forward TRBV primers and 13 reverse TRBJ primers were used, and assay-based and computational corrections were applied for amplification bias. TCRdb stores this immuneACCESS table with in-frame sequences only. Part of the clones is absent; in the studies checked, under half of the shortfall reflects unresolved V genes, and no reason is known for the rest. The sample table lists 25,000 to 30,000 clones, 85% to 95% of them with a count of one. The ten largest clones represent under 2% of the sample. Study-wide findings and limitations: Conventional CD4+ T cells from CD3G-deficient patients were enriched for hydrophobic residues at CDR3 positions 6 and 7, suggesting more self-reactive specificities.

Sequenced: conventional CD4+ T cells sorted from blood. Receptors were obtained from a person aged 18-30 years with CD3G deficiency.

The chain carries TRBV30 and TRBJ1-5, with a possible D match to TRBD1 (5 bases). Trimming removed 0 bases from V and 1 base from J, with 7 bases in between. CDR3 length equals 14 residues. In germline, CDR1 is GTSNPN, CDR2 SVGIG (reference sequence). The CDR3 spells CAWSVGASNQPQHF. CDR3 nucleotide sequence: TGTGCCTGGAGTGTTGGGGCGAGCAATCAGCCCCAGCATTTT.

The chain uses TRBV28 and TRBJ2-7; 12 bases align to TRBD2. CDR3 length equals 14 residues. CDR1 and CDR2 from the germline V gene are MDHEN and SYDVKM. Unmatched junction bases numbered 3, after V lost 3 bases and J lost 6 bases. CDR3 residues: CASSLATSGGEQYF. In nucleotides, the CDR3 is TGTGCCAGCAGTTTGGCGACTAGCGGGGGCGAGCAGTACTTC.

The chain links TRBV5-1 to TRBJ2-5; TRBD2 might be the D (5 bases). V was shortened by 1 base and J by 5 bases, with 9 bases between the two germline ends. The CDR3 runs to 13 residues. Germline lookup yields CDR1 SGHRS and CDR2 YFSETQ. The CDR3 region has the DNA TGCGCCAGCAGCTTGAAGGGAGTGGAGACCCAGTACTTC. This encodes CASSLKGVETQYF.

The genes are TRBV6-1 and TRBJ1-1; D is uncertain. Between the trimmed V and J ends, which lost 2 bases and 5 bases, there was a span of 9 bases. Germline CDR1 is MNHNS and CDR2 is SASEGT. The CDR3 is made up of 13 amino acids. The CDR3 nucleotides are TGTGCCAGCAGTGAAAGGGAGGTGACTGAAGCTTTCTTT. This encodes CASSEREVTEAFF.